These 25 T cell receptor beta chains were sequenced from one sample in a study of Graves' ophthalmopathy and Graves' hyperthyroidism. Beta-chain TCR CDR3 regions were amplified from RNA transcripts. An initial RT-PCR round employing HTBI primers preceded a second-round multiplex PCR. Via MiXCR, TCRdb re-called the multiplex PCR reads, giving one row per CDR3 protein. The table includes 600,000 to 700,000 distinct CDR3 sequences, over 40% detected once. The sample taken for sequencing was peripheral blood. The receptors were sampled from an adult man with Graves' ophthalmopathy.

CDR3 loop: CAWSGTGMNTEAFF. The CDR3 DNA reads as TGTGCCTGGAGTGGAACAGGGATGAACACTGAAGCTTTCTTT. This chain uses TRBV30 with TRBJ1-1; maybe TRBD1 (6 bases). Germline-derived CDR1 and CDR2 are GTSNPN and SVGIG (reference sequence). This CDR3 is 14 amino acids long. Trimming removed 1 base at V and 0 bases at J, with 9 bases between.

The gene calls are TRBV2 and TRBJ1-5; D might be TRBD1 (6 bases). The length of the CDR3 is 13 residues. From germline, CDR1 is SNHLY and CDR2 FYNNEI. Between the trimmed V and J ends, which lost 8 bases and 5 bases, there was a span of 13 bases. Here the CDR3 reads CASAQGIYQPQHF. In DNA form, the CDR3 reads TGTGCCAGCGCGCAGGGGATCTATCAGCCCCAGCATTTT.

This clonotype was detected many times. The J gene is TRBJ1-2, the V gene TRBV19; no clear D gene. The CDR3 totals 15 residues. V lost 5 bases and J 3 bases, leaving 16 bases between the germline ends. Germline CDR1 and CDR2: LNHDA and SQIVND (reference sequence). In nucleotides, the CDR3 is TGTGCCAGTAGTTCTCAGAGGACCTCCTACTATGGCTACACCTTC. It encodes CASSSQRTSYYGYTF.

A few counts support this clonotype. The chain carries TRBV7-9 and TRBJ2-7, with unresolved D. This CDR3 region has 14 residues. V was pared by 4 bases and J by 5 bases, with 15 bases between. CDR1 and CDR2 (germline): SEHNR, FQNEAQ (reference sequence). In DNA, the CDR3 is TGTGCCAGCAGCTCCCCCTACGAGAGGAACGAGCAGTACTTC. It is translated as CASSSPYERNEQYF.

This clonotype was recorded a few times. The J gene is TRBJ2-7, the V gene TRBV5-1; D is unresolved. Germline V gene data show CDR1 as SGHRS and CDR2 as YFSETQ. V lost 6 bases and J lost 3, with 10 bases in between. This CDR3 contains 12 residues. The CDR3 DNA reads TGCGCCAGCACCCTGGACCGCTACGAGCAGTACTTC. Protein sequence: CASTLDRYEQYF.

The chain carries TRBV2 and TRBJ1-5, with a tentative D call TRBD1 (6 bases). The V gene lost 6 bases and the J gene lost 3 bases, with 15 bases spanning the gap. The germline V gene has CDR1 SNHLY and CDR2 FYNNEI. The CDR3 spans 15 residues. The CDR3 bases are TGTGCCAGCAGCGCTCAGGGGTTGGACAATCAGCCCCAGCATTTT. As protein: CASSAQGLDNQPQHF.

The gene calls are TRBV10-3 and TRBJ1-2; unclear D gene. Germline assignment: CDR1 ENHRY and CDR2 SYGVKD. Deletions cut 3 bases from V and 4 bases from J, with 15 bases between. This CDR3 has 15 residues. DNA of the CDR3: TGTGCCATCAGTGATCGTGGGGATACGGGCTATGGCTACACCTTC. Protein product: CAISDRGDTGYGYTF.

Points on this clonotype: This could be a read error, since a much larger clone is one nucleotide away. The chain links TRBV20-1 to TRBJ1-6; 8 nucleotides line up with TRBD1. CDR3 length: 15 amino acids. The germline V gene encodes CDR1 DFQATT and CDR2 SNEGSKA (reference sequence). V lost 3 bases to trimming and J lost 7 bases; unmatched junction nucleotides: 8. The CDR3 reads CSAREGRGLNSPLHF. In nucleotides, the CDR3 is TGCAGTGCTAGGGAAGGCAGGGGGCTGAATTCACCCCTCCACTTT.

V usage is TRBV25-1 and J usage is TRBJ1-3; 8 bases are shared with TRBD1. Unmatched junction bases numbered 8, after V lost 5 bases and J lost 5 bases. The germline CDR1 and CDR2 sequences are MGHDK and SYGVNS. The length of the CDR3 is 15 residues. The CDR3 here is CASSLSRTGRNTIYF. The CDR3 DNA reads TGTGCCAGCAGTTTATCCCGGACAGGGAGAAACACCATATATTTT.

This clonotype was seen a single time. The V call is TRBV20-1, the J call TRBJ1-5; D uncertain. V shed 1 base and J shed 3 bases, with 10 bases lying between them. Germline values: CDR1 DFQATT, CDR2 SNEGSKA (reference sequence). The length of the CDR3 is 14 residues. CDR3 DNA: TGCAGTGCTAGAGGTGCGGACTTCAATCAGCCCCAGCATTTT. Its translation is CSARGADFNQPQHF.

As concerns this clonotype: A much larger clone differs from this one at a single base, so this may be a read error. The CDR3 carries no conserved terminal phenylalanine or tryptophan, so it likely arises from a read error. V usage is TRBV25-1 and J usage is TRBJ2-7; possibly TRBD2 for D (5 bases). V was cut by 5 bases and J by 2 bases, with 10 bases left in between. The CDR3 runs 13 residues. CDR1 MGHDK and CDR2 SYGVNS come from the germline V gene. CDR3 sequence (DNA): TGTGCCAGCAGTTTGATGGAGGCCTACGAGCAGTACCTC. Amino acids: CASSLMEAYEQYL.

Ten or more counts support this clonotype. The CDR3 DNA is TGTGCCAGCAGCTTATTAGGGCTGTGGACTGAAGCTTTCTTT. This codes for CASSLLGLWTEAFF. The chain has TRBV7-9 and TRBJ1-1; D not certain. The CDR3 consists of 14 residues. V was trimmed by 2 bases and J by 5 bases, leaving 12 bases between them. The germline gives CDR1 SEHNR, CDR2 FQNEAQ (reference sequence).

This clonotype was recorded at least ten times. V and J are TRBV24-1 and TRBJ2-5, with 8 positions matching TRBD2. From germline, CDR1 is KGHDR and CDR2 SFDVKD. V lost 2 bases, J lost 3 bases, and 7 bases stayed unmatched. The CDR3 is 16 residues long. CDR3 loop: CATSDSFPGGKETQYF. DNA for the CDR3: TGTGCCACCAGTGATTCGTTCCCGGGAGGGAAAGAGACCCAGTACTTC.

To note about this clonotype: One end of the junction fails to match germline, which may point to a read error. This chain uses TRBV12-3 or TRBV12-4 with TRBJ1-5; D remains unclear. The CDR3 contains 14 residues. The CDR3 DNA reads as TGTGCCAGCAGTTTAGCGCGGAGCAATCAGCTCCAGCATTTT. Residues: CASSLARSNQLQHF.

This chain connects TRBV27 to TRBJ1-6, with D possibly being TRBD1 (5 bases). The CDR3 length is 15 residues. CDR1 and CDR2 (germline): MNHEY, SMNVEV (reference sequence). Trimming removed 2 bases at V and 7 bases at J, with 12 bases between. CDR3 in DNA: TGTGCCAGCAGTTTACAGCGCGGGGGAAATTCACCCCTCCACTTT. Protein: CASSLQRGGNSPLHF.

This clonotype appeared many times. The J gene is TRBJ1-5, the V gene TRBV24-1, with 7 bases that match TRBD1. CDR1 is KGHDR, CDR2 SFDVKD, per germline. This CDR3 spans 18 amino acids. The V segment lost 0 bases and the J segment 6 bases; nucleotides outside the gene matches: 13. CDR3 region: CATSDLIASGTAVQPQHF. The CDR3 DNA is TGTGCCACCAGTGATTTGATTGCCTCCGGGACAGCCGTTCAGCCCCAGCATTTT.

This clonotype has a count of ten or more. The DNA for the CDR3 is TGTGCCAGCAGTGAAGCGGGCTCACCCCTCCACTTT. Protein product: CASSEAGSPLHF. The chain carries TRBV6-1 and TRBJ1-6; D call uncertain. Looked up from germline, CDR1 is MNHNS and CDR2 is SASEGT. The CDR3 extends over 12 amino acids. Trimming pared 0 bases from V and 10 bases from J, leaving 4 bases between.

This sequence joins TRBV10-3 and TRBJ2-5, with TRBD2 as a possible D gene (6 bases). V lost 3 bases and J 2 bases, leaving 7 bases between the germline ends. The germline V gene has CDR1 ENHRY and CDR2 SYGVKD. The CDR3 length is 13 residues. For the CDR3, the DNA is TGTGCCATCAGTGATAGCGGACAAGAGACCCAGTACTTC. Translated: CAISDSGQETQYF.

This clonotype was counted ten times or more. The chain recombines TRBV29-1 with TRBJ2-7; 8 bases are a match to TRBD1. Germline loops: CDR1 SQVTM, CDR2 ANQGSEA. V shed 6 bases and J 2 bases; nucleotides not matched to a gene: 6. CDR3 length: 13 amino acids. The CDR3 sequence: CSVRGGQAYEQYF. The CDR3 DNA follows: TGCAGCGTCCGAGGGGGACAGGCCTACGAGCAGTACTTC.

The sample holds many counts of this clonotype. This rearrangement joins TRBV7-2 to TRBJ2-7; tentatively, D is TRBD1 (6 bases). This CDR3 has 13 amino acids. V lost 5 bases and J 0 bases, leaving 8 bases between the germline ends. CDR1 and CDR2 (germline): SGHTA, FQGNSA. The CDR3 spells CASSRDISYEQYF. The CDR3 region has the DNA TGTGCCAGCAGCCGGGACATCTCCTACGAGCAGTACTTC.

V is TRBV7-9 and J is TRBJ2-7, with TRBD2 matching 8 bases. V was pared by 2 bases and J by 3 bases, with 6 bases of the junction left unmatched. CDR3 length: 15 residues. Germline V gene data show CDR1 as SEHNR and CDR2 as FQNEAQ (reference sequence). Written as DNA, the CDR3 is TGTGCCAGCAGCTTACTAAGCGGGAGAGACTACGAGCAGTACTTC. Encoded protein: CASSLLSGRDYEQYF. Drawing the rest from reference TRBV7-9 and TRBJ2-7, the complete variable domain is DTGVSQNPRHKITKRGQNVTFRCDPISEHNRLYWYRQTLGQGPEFLTYFQNEAQLEKSRLLSDRFSAERPKGSFSTLEIQRTEQGDSAMYLCASSLLSGRDYEQYFGPGTRLTVT.

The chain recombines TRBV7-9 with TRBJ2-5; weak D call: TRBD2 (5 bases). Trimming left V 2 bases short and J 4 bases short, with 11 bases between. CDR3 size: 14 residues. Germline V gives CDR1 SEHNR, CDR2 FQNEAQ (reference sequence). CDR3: CASSLRAGTETQYF. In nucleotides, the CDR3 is TGTGCCAGCAGCTTAAGGGCGGGTACAGAGACCCAGTACTTC.

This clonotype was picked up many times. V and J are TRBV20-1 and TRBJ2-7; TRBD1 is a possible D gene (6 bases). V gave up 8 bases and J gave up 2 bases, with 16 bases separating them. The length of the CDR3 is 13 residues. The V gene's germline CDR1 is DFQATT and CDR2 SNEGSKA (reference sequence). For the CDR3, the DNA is TGCAGTACTCAGCGACAGGACACCTACGAGCAGTACTTC. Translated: CSTQRQDTYEQYF.

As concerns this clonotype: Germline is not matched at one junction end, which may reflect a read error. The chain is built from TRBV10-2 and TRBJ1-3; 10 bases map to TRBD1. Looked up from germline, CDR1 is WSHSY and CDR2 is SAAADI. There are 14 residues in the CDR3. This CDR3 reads CASGQGGSGNTIYF. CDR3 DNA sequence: TGTGCCAGCGGACAGGGGGGCTCTGGAAACACCATATATTTT.

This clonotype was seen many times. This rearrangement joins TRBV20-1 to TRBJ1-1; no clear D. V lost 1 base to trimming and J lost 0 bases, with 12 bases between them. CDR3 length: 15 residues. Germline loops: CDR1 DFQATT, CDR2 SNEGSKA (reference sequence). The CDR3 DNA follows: TGCAGTGCTAGAGTCGGAGGGAGTCTGAACACTGAAGCTTTCTTT. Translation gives CSARVGGSLNTEAFF.